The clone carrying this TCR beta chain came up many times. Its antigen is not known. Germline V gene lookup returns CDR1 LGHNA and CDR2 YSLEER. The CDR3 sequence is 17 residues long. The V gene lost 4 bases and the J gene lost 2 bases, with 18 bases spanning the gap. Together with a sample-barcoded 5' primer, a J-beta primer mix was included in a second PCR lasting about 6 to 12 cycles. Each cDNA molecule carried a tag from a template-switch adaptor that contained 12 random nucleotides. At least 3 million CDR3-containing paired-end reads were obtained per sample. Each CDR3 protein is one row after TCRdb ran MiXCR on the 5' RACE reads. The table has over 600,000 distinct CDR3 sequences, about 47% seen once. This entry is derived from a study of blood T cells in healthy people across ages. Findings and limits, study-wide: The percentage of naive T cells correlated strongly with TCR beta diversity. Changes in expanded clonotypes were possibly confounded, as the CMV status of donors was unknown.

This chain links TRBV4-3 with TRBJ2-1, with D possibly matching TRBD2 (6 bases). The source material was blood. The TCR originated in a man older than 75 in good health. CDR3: CASSPQLGGITYNEQFF. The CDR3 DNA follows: TGCGCCAGCAGCCCCCAATTGGGAGGAATAACCTACAATGAGCAGTTCTTC.